The present TCR beta chain was sequenced within a study of T cell responses to AZD1222 COVID-19 vaccine. There are 12 residues in the CDR3. In germline, CDR1 is SEHNR, CDR2 FQNEAQ (reference sequence). V was cut by 3 bases and J by 8 bases, with 10 bases left in between. This clone was counted a single time. Other DNA sequences in this sample translate to the same CDR3. Method: immunoSEQ multiplex PCR; TCRdb's copy keeps in-frame clones and lacks some. The sample records about 130,000 clones, 93% being singletons. This sequence originates from an adult in good health. The sample consisted of peripheral blood, taken on day 0 of AZD1222 vaccination. The rearrangement links TRBV7-9 to TRBJ1-2, with TRBD1 as a possible D gene (6 bases). The CDR3 bases are TGTGCCAGCAGCTTTAACAGGGACGGCTACACCTTC. Amino acid sequence: CASSFNRDGYTF.